The 21 T cell receptor beta chains listed next were all sequenced from one sample in a study of tumor-infiltrating lymphocytes in primary liver carcinoma. Unsorted whole blood served as the source of blood RNA, and germline DNA was extracted as well. The researchers produced TCR beta cDNA from 400 to 650 ng total RNA with a constant-region primer. Each TCR beta library was derived from three nested multiplex PCR rounds that employed slightly modified ARM-PCR. Both of the initial two PCR rounds ran for about 9 cycles and employed TRBV1-TRBV30 forward primers alongside a C-beta reverse primer. MiXCR, run by TCRdb on the multiplex PCR reads, gives a single entry per CDR3 protein. The sample yields some 320,000 distinct CDR3 sequences, approximately 65% seen once. Specimen: peripheral blood. The source is a man aged 40-49 years with primary liver carcinoma and hepatitis B virus infection.

Remarks on this clonotype: A much larger clonotype is one base distant, so this may be a read error. The rearrangement links TRBV4-3 to TRBJ2-1; 7 bases map to TRBD2. The CDR3 consists of 17 residues. Germline V gene lookup returns CDR1 LGHNA and CDR2 YSLEER. The J segment lost 7 bases and the V segment lost 0 bases, leaving 12 bases of the junction unmatched. The CDR3 here is CASSQEVRGRARNEQFF. CDR3 DNA: TGCGCCAGCAGCCAAGAGGTTCGAGGGAGGGCCCGAAATGAGCAGTTCTTC.

Worth noting for this clonotype: A read error is possible here, since a much larger clone lies one base away. This chain joins TRBV6-2 or TRBV6-3 and TRBJ2-1; D perhaps matches TRBD1 (5 bases). Germline lookup yields CDR1 MNHEY and CDR2 SVGEGT. This CDR3 region has 15 residues. DNA of the CDR3: TGTGCCAGCATTAAAGGTGGGGCAGGTTACAATGAGCAGCTCTTC. It is translated as CASIKGGAGYNEQLF.

This clonotype was recorded at least ten times. The chain combines TRBV28 with TRBJ2-2; 10 bases map to TRBD2. The trim removed 7 bases at V and 5 bases at J, leaving 4 bases unmatched. From germline, CDR1 is MDHEN and CDR2 SYDVKM. The CDR3 is made up of 14 amino acids. In DNA form, the CDR3 reads TGTGCCAGCAAAGCGGGAGGGACTACCGGGGAGCTGTTTTTT. Amino acids: CASKAGGTTGELFF.

This clonotype was seen a handful of times. This chain links TRBV6-5 with TRBJ1-2; tentative D call: TRBD1 (5 bases). CDR1 MNHEY and CDR2 SVGAGI come from the germline V gene. V was clipped by 0 bases and J by 6 bases, with 14 bases between them. CDR3 length equals 15 residues. CDR3 loop: CASSYSFEGTNGYTF. DNA of the CDR3: TGTGCCAGCAGTTACTCTTTCGAGGGGACGAATGGCTACACCTTC.

A remark on this clonotype: A read error may be the cause here, since a much bigger clone is one base away. V is TRBV6-1 and J is TRBJ1-2; 8 positions agree with TRBD1. Germline assignment: CDR1 MNHNS and CDR2 SASEGT. The CDR3 sequence is 14 residues long. The CDR3 sequence: CTSEARTGPNGYTF. CDR3 nucleotides: TGTACCAGTGAAGCCAGGACAGGGCCTAATGGCTACACCTTC.

About this clonotype: With a much larger clone just one base away, this may be a read error. The rearrangement uses TRBV12-3 or TRBV12-4 and TRBJ1-1; tentatively, D is TRBD1 (5 bases). The CDR3 is made up of 12 amino acids. CDR3: CAGSFEGAEAFF. The CDR3 coding sequence is TGTGCCGGCAGTTTTGAAGGGGCTGAAGCTTTCTTT.

With regard to this clonotype: A much larger clone differs from this one at a single base, so this may be a read error. The chain combines TRBV6-2 or TRBV6-3 with TRBJ2-6; 9 bases line up with TRBD1. Germline-derived CDR1 and CDR2 are MNHEY and SVGEGT. The CDR3 extends over 19 amino acids. DNA for the CDR3: TGTGTCAGCAGTTCGCGGACAGGGGCCGTCCCCACTGGGGCCAACGTCCTGACTTTC. Encoded protein: CVSSSRTGAVPTGANVLTF.

This clonotype was counted ten times or more. The V and J genes are TRBV12-3 or TRBV12-4 and TRBJ2-5; 7 positions agree with TRBD1. CDR3 length equals 16 residues. With 7 bases clipped from V and 2 bases from J, the junction kept 13 bases outside the gene matches. CDR3 region: CASTHGRGQAQETQYF. The CDR3 region has the DNA TGTGCCAGCACACATGGCCGAGGACAGGCACAAGAGACCCAGTACTTC.

About this clonotype: The junction shows a germline mismatch at one end, possibly a read error. This rearrangement joins TRBV4-3 to TRBJ2-7; possibly TRBD2 for D (5 bases). This CDR3 is 15 amino acids long. The germline V gene encodes CDR1 LGHNA and CDR2 YSLEER. CDR3 region: CAGSRDPGSLGEQYF. CDR3 coding DNA: TGCGCCGGCAGCCGAGATCCGGGGAGCCTAGGGGAGCAGTACTTC.

As regards this clonotype: This sequence may be a read error, since a much larger clone differs from it by one base. The chain couples TRBV7-8 to TRBJ2-7; weak D call: TRBD2 (5 bases). Germline loops: CDR1 SGHVS, CDR2 FQNEAQ. V was trimmed by 2 bases and J by 8 bases, leaving 10 bases between them. The CDR3 sequence is 12 residues long. The CDR3 spells CASSLPGWKQYF. CDR3 bases: TGTGCCAGCAGCTTACCGGGATGGAAGCAGTACTTC. The entire variable domain, with the rest obtained from reference TRBV7-8 and TRBJ2-7, is as follows: GAGVSQSPRYKVAKRGQDVALRCDPISGHVSLFWYQQALGQGPEFLTYFQNEAQLDKSGLPSDRFFAERPEGSVSTLKIQRTQQEDSAVYLCASSLPGWKQYFGPGTRLTVT.

J is TRBJ2-1 and V is TRBV30; the D gene is possibly TRBD2 (5 bases). Germline loops: CDR1 GTSNPN, CDR2 SVGIG (reference sequence). The CDR3 is made up of 16 amino acids. The V end was cut by 7 bases, the J end by 4 bases, with 23 bases between. The CDR3 protein is CAFGGGLPTSYNEQFF. CDR3 coding DNA: TGTGCCTTCGGAGGTGGGTTACCGACATCGTACAATGAGCAGTTCTTC.

Comments on this clonotype: One junction end does not reproduce the germline sequence, and a read error may be involved. The V gene is TRBV12-3 or TRBV12-4, the J gene TRBJ1-5, with D possibly TRBD1 on 5 matching bases. The CDR3 is made up of 15 amino acids. This chain's CDR3 is CASREENRGNQSQHF. CDR3 DNA: TGTGCCAGCAGAGAGGAGAATCGGGGCAATCAGTCCCAGCATTTT.

This clonotype was found once. The junction differs from germline at one of its ends, possibly a read error. V gene TRBV29-1 combines with J gene TRBJ1-3, with D unresolved. Germline V gene lookup returns CDR1 SQVTM and CDR2 ANQGSEA. This CDR3 has 17 residues. CDR3 nucleotides: TGCAGCGTTGAAGATCTAGAGGTCCCCCCGGGTGGAAACACCACATATTTT. Translating it yields CSVEDLEVPPGGNTTYF.

This clonotype was seen just once. This may arise from a read error, as a much more abundant clone is one base away. The chain is built from TRBV11-2 and TRBJ2-3; a possible D gene is TRBD2 (6 bases). The CDR3 is 14 amino acids. V gave up 0 bases and J gave up 4 bases, with 8 bases separating them. Germline values: CDR1 SGHAT, CDR2 FQNNGV. CDR3 residues: CASSLDVAADTQYF. In nucleotides, the CDR3 is TGTGCCAGCAGCTTAGATGTAGCGGCAGATACGCAGTATTTT. Full variable domain (remainder filled in from reference TRBV11-2 and TRBJ2-3): EAGVAQSPRYKIIEKRQSVAFWCNPISGHATLYWYQQILGQGPKLLIQFQNNGVVDDSQLPKDRFSAERLKGVDSTLKIQPAKLEDSAVYLCASSLDVAADTQYFGPGTRLTVL.

On this clonotype: This CDR3 fails to terminate in the conserved phenylalanine or tryptophan, so it likely reflects a read error. The chain employs TRBV12-3 or TRBV12-4 and TRBJ2-1, with D uncertain. V lost 3 bases and J 2 bases, leaving 11 bases between the germline ends. The CDR3 totals 15 residues. This chain's CDR3 is CASSFPAGAYNEQFL. CDR3 nucleotides: TGTGCCAGCAGTTTCCCGGCAGGAGCCTACAATGAGCAGTTCCTC.

Concerning this clonotype: Possible read error: a much larger clone is one base away. The chain couples TRBV4-3 to TRBJ1-4; D gene unclear. CDR3 length: 13 amino acids. Germline assignment: CDR1 LGHNA and CDR2 YSLEER. CDR3 bases: TGCGCCAGCAGCCAAGATTGGCGAGAAAGACTGTTTTTT. This sequence encodes CASSQDWRERLFF.

This chain uses TRBV4-1 with TRBJ1-6; tentative D call: TRBD1 (6 bases). The ends were cut back, 0 bases at V and 4 bases at J, with 10 bases in the middle. In germline, CDR1 is MGHRA, CDR2 YSYEKL. The CDR3 consists of 16 residues. CDR3 amino acids: CASSQEVQGYNSPLHF. The CDR3 nucleotides are TGCGCCAGCAGCCAAGAGGTTCAGGGGTATAATTCACCCCTCCACTTT.

The chain has TRBV7-8 and TRBJ2-7; 9 bases are a match to TRBD2. The V and J ends lost 6 bases and 3 bases, in that order; junction bases with no gene match: 15. This CDR3 contains 17 residues. Germline CDR1 and CDR2: SGHVS and FQNEAQ. The CDR3 sequence: CASSRGVAGAQHYEQYF. The CDR3, as DNA: TGTGCCAGCAGTAGGGGGGTAGCGGGAGCCCAGCACTACGAGCAGTACTTC. The full variable domain, completed using reference TRBV7-8 and TRBJ2-7, is GAGVSQSPRYKVAKRGQDVALRCDPISGHVSLFWYQQALGQGPEFLTYFQNEAQLDKSGLPSDRFFAERPEGSVSTLKIQRTQQEDSAVYLCASSRGVAGAQHYEQYFGPGTRLTVT.

A remark on this clonotype: The junction departs from germline at one end; a sequencing error may be responsible. The rearrangement uses TRBV28 and TRBJ2-5; D unresolved. The CDR3 has 15 amino acids. Germline lookup yields CDR1 MDHEN and CDR2 SYDVKM. CDR3 loop: CVSSPLKPRLETQYF. The CDR3 DNA sequence: TGTGTCAGCAGTCCCTTGAAACCCCGACTTGAGACCCAGTACTTC.

With respect to this clonotype: One end of the junction is discordant with germline, which a read error may explain. The rearrangement uses TRBV12-3 or TRBV12-4 and TRBJ1-1, with TRBD1 as a possible D gene (6 bases). The CDR3 totals 13 residues. The CDR3 is CAGSLDRNTEAFF. CDR3 nucleotides: TGTGCCGGCAGCTTGGACAGAAACACTGAAGCTTTCTTT.

This clonotype was seen more than once but under ten times. This chain connects TRBV4-1 to TRBJ2-3; TRBD1 is a possible D gene (5 bases). The CDR3 consists of 12 residues. Germline-derived CDR1 and CDR2 are MGHRA and YSYEKL. V was pared by 0 bases and J by 8 bases, with 6 bases between. This chain's CDR3 is CASSQERGTQYF. The CDR3 coding sequence is TGCGCCAGCAGCCAAGAAAGGGGTACGCAGTATTTT.